The 24 T cell receptor beta chains reported below all come from one sample, sequenced in a study of lymphopenia after photon versus proton radiotherapy (dated by TCRdb to between 2018 and 2021). Receptor amplification or capture employed the immunoSEQ multiplex PCR assay. TCRdb's version of the immuneACCESS table is confined to in-frame rearrangements and falls short of the full clone set. An unresolved V gene accounts for under half of the shortfall where checked; the remainder is of unknown origin. The sample profile shows 50,000 to 60,000 clones; roughly 90% of them were found once. The biggest ten clones account for roughly 18% of the sample. This material consisted of peripheral blood, taken from a patient treated with photon-based radiotherapy. Receptors were obtained from a woman in her forties with cholangiocarcinoma.

The chain recombines TRBV6-6 with TRBJ1-5; no definite D call. The CDR3 is made up of 15 amino acids. Germline V lookup: CDR1 MNHNY, CDR2 SVGAGI (reference sequence). V was shortened by 6 bases and J by 3 bases, with 15 bases between the two germline ends. The CDR3 DNA reads as TGTGCCAGCAGAATGGACCTCGGTGACAATCAGCCCCAGCATTTT. This translates into CASRMDLGDNQPQHF.

The rearrangement uses TRBV10-3 and TRBJ1-1, with TRBD1 matching over 9 bases. The CDR3 has 14 amino acids. The J segment lost 7 bases and the V segment lost 0 bases, leaving 3 bases of the junction unmatched. Germline V gene data show CDR1 as ENHRY and CDR2 as SYGVKD. Here the CDR3 DNA reads TGTGCCATCAGTGAGTCGGGGACAGGGAGTGAAGCTTTCTTT. Residues: CAISESGTGSEAFF.

V usage is TRBV27 and J usage is TRBJ2-4, with D unresolved. In germline, CDR1 is MNHEY, CDR2 SMNVEV (reference sequence). Trimming cost V 6 bases and J 0 bases, with 3 bases left between them. This CDR3 is 12 amino acids long. The CDR3 DNA reads TGTGCCAGCAGGGAAGCCAAAAACATTCAGTACTTC. Protein sequence: CASREAKNIQYF.

This clone has a single count. The rearrangement joins TRBV4-1 to TRBJ2-1, with TRBD1 matching 8 bases. CDR1 and CDR2 (germline): MGHRA, YSYEKL. With 4 bases clipped from V and 4 bases from J, the junction kept 9 bases outside the gene matches. The CDR3 spans 16 residues. The CDR3 protein is CASSRRGTGGYNEQFF. CDR3 coding DNA: TGCGCCAGCAGCCGTAGGGGGACAGGTGGGTACAATGAGCAGTTCTTC.

DNA of the CDR3: TGTGCAAGTCGCTTTCAAAATGAGGGGGGACAGCTTAACAATGAGCAGTTCTTC. Translating gives CASRFQNEGGQLNNEQFF. This chain connects TRBV12-2 to TRBJ2-1; no check of the table's D call, TRBD1, against the DNA was made. TRBV12-2 is termed a pseudogene. This CDR3 is built from 18 residues.

The genes are TRBV29-1 and TRBJ2-2, with D uncertain. CDR1 and CDR2 from the germline V gene are SQVTM and ANQGSEA. V lost 4 bases, J lost 5 bases, and 8 bases lay in between. There are 12 residues in the CDR3. This CDR3 reads CSVGKGTGELFF. CDR3 in DNA: TGCAGCGTTGGAAAGGGAACCGGGGAGCTGTTTTTT.

The chain employs TRBV4-1 and TRBJ1-6; TRBD1 matches at 7 bases. This CDR3 contains 17 residues. The J segment lost 3 bases and the V segment lost 0 bases, leaving 5 bases of the junction unmatched. Germline CDR1 MGHRA, CDR2 YSYEKL. The CDR3 here is CASSQERDSDYNSPLHF. The CDR3 bases are TGCGCCAGCAGCCAAGAGAGGGACAGTGACTATAATTCACCCCTCCACTTT.

CDR3 nucleotides: TGTGCCAGCAGCTTAGGTCTCGGTACGATGAACACTGAAGCTTTCTTT. It translates to CASSLGLGTMNTEAFF. The chain joins TRBV11-2 to TRBJ1-1; D is unclear. V lost 1 base, J lost 0 bases, and 12 bases lay in between. This CDR3 comprises 16 residues. Germline loops: CDR1 SGHAT, CDR2 FQNNGV. Full variable domain (rest looked up from reference TRBV11-2 and TRBJ1-1): EAGVAQSPRYKIIEKRQSVAFWCNPISGHATLYWYQQILGQGPKLLIQFQNNGVVDDSQLPKDRFSAERLKGVDSTLKIQPAKLEDSAVYLCASSLGLGTMNTEAFFGQGTRLTVV.

V gene TRBV28 combines with J gene TRBJ1-5, with TRBD1 identical over 8 bases. CDR1 is MDHEN, CDR2 SYDVKM, per germline. V lost 5 bases, J lost 7 bases, and 7 bases stayed unmatched. CDR3 size: 14 residues. The CDR3 sequence is CASSPQGAGQPQHF. CDR3 DNA: TGTGCCAGCAGTCCTCAGGGGGCTGGGCAGCCCCAGCATTTT.

The rearrangement links TRBV10-3 to TRBJ1-5, with D possibly TRBD1 on 6 matching bases. V lost 11 bases and J lost 1, with 24 bases in between. There are 17 residues in the CDR3. Germline lookup yields CDR1 ENHRY and CDR2 SYGVKD. The CDR3 region is CASAQRGGEGSNQPQHF. The CDR3 DNA reads as TGTGCCTCGGCACAACGGGGGGGCGAAGGGAGCAATCAGCCCCAGCATTTT.

The chain couples TRBV28 to TRBJ2-1; no definite D call. Germline CDR1 is MDHEN and CDR2 is SYDVKM. Trimming removed 5 bases from V and 0 bases from J, with 8 bases in between. The CDR3 spans 14 residues. CDR3 in DNA: TGTGCCAGCAGTCCGTACAGCTCCTACAATGAGCAGTTCTTC. Protein product: CASSPYSSYNEQFF.

The chain has TRBV4-3 and TRBJ2-3; 7 bases map to TRBD2. Germline V gives CDR1 LGHNA, CDR2 YSLEER. Losses at the gene ends were 0 bases for V and 2 bases for J; bases not matched to a gene: 8. The CDR3 loop spans 17 amino acids. In DNA form, the CDR3 reads TGCGCCAGCAGCCAAGATTCCATAGCGGGTCTCACAGATACGCAGTATTTT. Translating gives CASSQDSIAGLTDTQYF.

This clone appeared a few times. V is TRBV7-9 and J is TRBJ1-5; D gene ambiguous. Germline CDR1 SEHNR, CDR2 FQNEAQ (reference sequence). Between the trimmed V and J ends, which lost 5 bases and 0 bases, there was a span of 8 bases. This CDR3 is 14 amino acids long. The CDR3 reads CASSPPLSNQPQHF. The CDR3 region has the DNA TGTGCCAGCAGCCCACCTCTTAGCAATCAGCCCCAGCATTTT.

This chain links TRBV21-1 with TRBJ2-1; the table's D call of TRBD1 was not tested on the DNA. TRBV21-1 is assigned pseudogene status. The CDR3 is 17 amino acids. The CDR3 reads CASSKEGETYHGNEQFF. The CDR3 nucleotides read TGTGCCAGCAGCAAAGAAGGGGAAACTTACCACGGGAATGAGCAGTTCTTC.

The chain employs TRBV6-4 and TRBJ1-5; 11 bases agree with TRBD1. From germline, CDR1 is MRHNA and CDR2 SNTAGT. J was trimmed by 5 bases and V by 10 bases; bases with no gene match: 10. This CDR3 spans 15 amino acids. The CDR3 here is CATIAGTGGYQPQHF. CDR3 coding DNA: TGTGCCACCATTGCGGGGACAGGGGGGTATCAGCCCCAGCATTTT.

The rearrangement links TRBV7-9 to TRBJ1-3, with TRBD1 matching over 7 bases. With V trimmed by 6 bases and J by 0 bases, 5 bases remained unmatched. CDR1 and CDR2 (germline): SEHNR, FQNEAQ (reference sequence). The CDR3 loop spans 15 amino acids. In DNA, the CDR3 is TGTGCCAGCAGTTTTTCAGGGGGCTCTGGAAACACCATATATTTT. This gives the protein CASSFSGGSGNTIYF.

V gene TRBV5-4 combines with J gene TRBJ1-4; D uncertain. V lost 0 bases, J lost 12 bases, and 9 bases lay in between. CDR1 and CDR2 from the germline V gene are SGHNT and YYREEE (reference sequence). The CDR3 is 12 amino acids. The CDR3 loop is CASSLDGWELFF. The CDR3 region has the DNA TGTGCCAGCAGCTTGGACGGATGGGAACTGTTTTTT.

The chain employs TRBV2 and TRBJ1-3, with TRBD1 as a possible D gene (6 bases). This CDR3 has 14 residues. The ends were cut back, 8 bases at V and 0 bases at J, with 11 bases in the middle. Per germline, CDR1 SNHLY and CDR2 FYNNEI. CDR3 bases: TGTGCCAGCTCGGACAGTAGCTCTGGAAACACCATATATTTT. This encodes CASSDSSSGNTIYF.

The chain couples TRBV11-3 to TRBJ2-7; TRBD2 matches 7 bases. Germline lookup yields CDR1 SGHNT and CDR2 YENEEA. The CDR3 extends over 15 amino acids. V trimming: 0 bases; J trimming: 0 bases; junction bases outside the gene matches: 2. In DNA, the CDR3 is TGTGCCAGCAGCTTAGAGGGCGGGGGCTCCTACGAGCAGTACTTC. The encoded protein is CASSLEGGGSYEQYF.

This sequence joins TRBV5-1 and TRBJ1-1; D gene ambiguous. The germline CDR1 and CDR2 sequences are SGHRS and YFSETQ. The V gene lost 0 bases and the J gene lost 2 bases, with 8 bases spanning the gap. This CDR3 region has 14 residues. CDR3 sequence (DNA): TGCGCCAGCAGCTTGGGAAGGGTAAACACTGAAGCTTTCTTT. Amino acids: CASSLGRVNTEAFF.

The chain carries TRBV9 and TRBJ1-2; D ambiguous. Germline CDR1 reads SGDLS; CDR2 reads YYNGEE. Trimming took 1 base from V and 0 from J, leaving 10 bases between them. The CDR3 runs 15 residues. For the CDR3, the DNA is TGTGCCAGCAGCGTAAGTGCAAATTCTAACTATGGCTACACCTTC. Amino acid sequence: CASSVSANSNYGYTF. The full variable domain, its missing parts supplied by reference TRBV9 and TRBJ1-2, is DSGVTQTPKHLITATGQRVTLRCSPRSGDLSVYWYQQSLDQGLQFLIQYYNGEERAKGNILERFSAQQFPDLHSELNLSSLELGDSALYFCASSVSANSNYGYTFGSGTRLTVV.

The chain is built from TRBV5-5 and TRBJ2-2; D is unclear. With 7 bases removed from V and 5 bases from J, the gap between germline ends came to 9 bases. The CDR3 runs 12 residues. Germline values: CDR1 SGHKS, CDR2 YYEKEE (reference sequence). The CDR3 nucleotides read TGTGCCAGCGGGCAGCCGACCGGGGAGCTGTTTTTT. Translation: CASGQPTGELFF. Full variable domain (rest looked up from reference TRBV5-5 and TRBJ2-2): DAGVTQSPTHLIKTRGQQVTLRCSPISGHKSVSWYQQVLGQGPQFIFQYYEKEERGRGNFPDRFSARQFPNYSSELNVNALLLGDSALYLCASGQPTGELFFGEGSRLTVL.

This chain connects TRBV6-1 to TRBJ2-7; 7 positions match TRBD1. Germline trimming cut 6 bases from V and 6 bases from J; bases unmatched to any gene: 5. Per germline, CDR1 MNHNS and CDR2 SASEGT. The CDR3 has 12 residues. This CDR3 reads CASRGNRGEQYF. The CDR3 nucleotides are TGTGCCAGCAGAGGGAACAGGGGCGAGCAGTACTTC.

The V gene is TRBV7-2, the J gene TRBJ2-7; D possibly corresponds to TRBD2 (6 bases). The germline CDR1 and CDR2 sequences are SGHTA and FQGNSA. The CDR3 loop spans 15 amino acids. The V end was cut by 1 base, the J end by 1 base, with 11 bases between. CDR3: CASSLVAGPSYEQYF. The CDR3 DNA is TGTGCCAGCAGCTTAGTGGCGGGGCCGTCCTACGAGCAGTACTTC.